The entry that follows covers one TCR beta chain sequence. Its antigen remains unknown. This sample was included in a study of blood T cells in healthy people across ages. Using a J-beta primer mix together with a sample-barcoded 5' primer, a second PCR was run for roughly 6 to 12 cycles. TCRdb independently ran MiXCR on the 5' RACE reads; one entry per CDR3 protein. The sample yields some 1.4 million distinct CDR3 sequences, approximately 42% seen once. Between the trimmed V and J ends, which lost 4 bases and 0 bases, there was a span of 10 bases. This CDR3 spans 16 amino acids. Study-wide points: CMV infection status of these donors was not known. Across the age range, TCR beta diversity per million T cells fell in a roughly linear way.

This chain uses TRBV12-3 or TRBV12-4 with TRBJ2-6; unclear D gene. The source is a woman aged 18-35 years in good health. Specimen: blood. CDR3 amino acids: CASSSMRNSGANVLTF. CDR3 nucleotides: TGTGCCAGCAGTTCTATGCGGAACTCTGGGGCCAACGTCCTGACTTTC.